The next 11 T cell receptor beta chains were all read from a single sample in a study of T-cell reconstitution after alpha-beta-depleted transplantation in children. Construction of the TCRbeta library involved unique molecular identifiers. TCRdb re-analysed the PCR reads in MiXCR, keeping a single row per CDR3 protein. The sample lists just over 200,000 distinct CDR3 sequences, 8.4% occurring once. The material was PBMCs, mostly from graft donor cells, obtained 360 days after TCRalphabeta/CD19-depleted stem cell transplant. The receptor source for this set is a male patient aged 2 to 10 who had a stem cell transplant for acute myeloid leukemia, so the T cells may come from the graft donor.

Ten or more counts support this clonotype. The chain employs TRBV20-1 and TRBJ2-1; 10 bases match TRBD1. There are 14 residues in the CDR3. The ends lost 4 bases at V and 4 bases at J; junction bases unmatched: 4. Per the germline V gene, CDR1 is DFQATT and CDR2 is SNEGSKA (reference sequence). The CDR3 sequence is CSANDRGRYNEQFF. The CDR3 DNA reads TGCAGTGCTAACGACAGGGGGCGGTACAATGAGCAGTTCTTC.

In the case of this clonotype: Sequence at one end of the junction differs from germline and may be a read error. The CDR3 DNA reads as TGTGCCAGCAGCTTAGCGGGATGGCAAGAGACCCAGTACTTC. Amino acids: CASSLAGWQETQYF. V gene TRBV12-3 or TRBV12-4 combines with J gene TRBJ2-5; 8 bases are shared with TRBD2. The CDR3 extends over 14 amino acids.

This clonotype showed up just a few times. The genes are TRBV28 and TRBJ1-3, with unresolved D. The CDR3 covers 13 residues. Germline V gives CDR1 MDHEN, CDR2 SYDVKM. V was shortened by 6 bases and J by 3 bases, with 9 bases between the two germline ends. CDR3 sequence (DNA): TGTGCCAGCAGACAGTTAGATGGAAACACCATATATTTT. This encodes CASRQLDGNTIYF.

The rearrangement uses TRBV5-1 and TRBJ1-2; tentative D call: TRBD1 (5 bases). The CDR3 runs 15 residues. V lost 0 bases to trimming and J lost 3 bases, with 12 bases between them. CDR1 and CDR2 from the germline V gene are SGHRS and YFSETQ. This chain's CDR3 is CASSLGPGQHYGYTF. For the CDR3, the DNA is TGCGCCAGCAGCTTGGGACCAGGGCAGCACTATGGCTACACCTTC. Full variable domain (outside the CDR3, taken from reference TRBV5-1 and TRBJ1-2): KAGVTQTPRYLIKTRGQQVTLSCSPISGHRSVSWYQQTPGQGLQFLFEYFSETQRNKGNFPGRFSGRQFSNSRSEMNVSTLELGDSALYLCASSLGPGQHYGYTFGSGTRLTVV.

This clonotype was picked up many times. The J gene is TRBJ1-5, the V gene TRBV7-2; no reliable D call. Germline CDR1 reads SGHTA; CDR2 reads FQGNSA. With 5 bases removed from V and 2 bases from J, the gap between germline ends came to 13 bases. CDR3 length equals 15 residues. CDR3 nucleotide sequence: TGTGCCAGCAGCGCAAGCCCAGCGGGCAATCAGCCCCAGCATTTT. This gives the protein CASSASPAGNQPQHF.

This clonotype came up many times. This rearrangement joins TRBV11-2 to TRBJ1-4; no firm D call. Deletions cut 3 bases from V and 6 bases from J, with 5 bases between. CDR3 length: 12 residues. CDR1 and CDR2 from the germline V gene are SGHAT and FQNNGV. The CDR3 DNA follows: TGTGCCAGCAGCTTGGTGGATGAAAAACTGTTTTTT. This translates into CASSLVDEKLFF.

This clonotype turned up a few times. The V and J genes are TRBV5-1 and TRBJ1-1, with TRBD1 matching over 9 bases. Germline V CDR1 and CDR2: SGHRS, YFSETQ. J lost 4 bases, V lost 4 bases, and 11 bases had no gene match. There are 16 residues in the CDR3. The CDR3 DNA follows: TGCGCCAGCAGCCCGGGACAGGGCCAGGGGGGCACTGAAGCTTTCTTT. Amino acids: CASSPGQGQGGTEAFF.

The rearrangement uses TRBV7-2 and TRBJ1-1; no reliable D call. The CDR3 length is 14 residues. The germline CDR1 and CDR2 sequences are SGHTA and FQGNSA. The V end was cut by 2 bases, the J end by 1 base, with 8 bases between. DNA of the CDR3: TGTGCCAGCAGCTTACTGGCAGCGAACACTGAAGCTTTCTTT. Protein: CASSLLAANTEAFF.

This clonotype has just a few counts. The J gene is TRBJ1-5, the V gene TRBV7-9; 10 nucleotides agree with TRBD1. This CDR3 has 16 residues. V dropped 0 bases and J dropped 1; count of bases not matched to a gene: 0. Germline loops: CDR1 SEHNR, CDR2 FQNEAQ (reference sequence). The CDR3 loop is CASSLADRGSNQPQHF. As DNA, the CDR3 is TGTGCCAGCAGCTTAGCGGACAGGGGGAGCAATCAGCCCCAGCATTTT. The full variable domain, with the rest looked up from reference TRBV7-9 and TRBJ1-5, is DTGVSQNPRHKITKRGQNVTFRCDPISEHNRLYWYRQTLGQGPEFLTYFQNEAQLEKSRLLSDRFSAERPKGSFSTLEIQRTEQGDSAMYLCASSLADRGSNQPQHFGDGTRLSIL.

This clonotype was observed a few times. The rearrangement links TRBV7-3 to TRBJ2-5, with TRBD1 matching over 8 bases. In germline, CDR1 is SGHTA, CDR2 FQGTGA. The trim removed 5 bases at V and 2 bases at J, leaving 7 bases unmatched. The CDR3 totals 15 residues. This chain's CDR3 is CASSPLGTGQETQYF. The DNA of the CDR3 is TGTGCCAGCAGCCCCCTCGGGACAGGACAAGAGACCCAGTACTTC.

At least ten counts were recorded for this clonotype. V is TRBV20-1 and J is TRBJ2-1; tentative D call: TRBD2 (5 bases). The V gene's germline CDR1 is DFQATT and CDR2 SNEGSKA (reference sequence). Deletions cut 6 bases from V and 8 bases from J, with 14 bases between. This CDR3 has 12 residues. CDR3 protein: CSAPDLGDEQFF. CDR3 bases: TGCAGTGCCCCGGACTTAGGCGATGAGCAGTTCTTC.